The entry below gives a single T cell receptor (beta chain) sequence along with its context. This entry is derived from a study of blood T cell repertoires in COVID-19. Germline loops: CDR1 MNHNS, CDR2 SASEGT. Germline trimming cut 2 bases from V and 3 bases from J; bases unmatched to any gene: 5. This CDR3 contains 15 residues. TCRdb's copy holds only in-frame clones and misses some; the assay was immunoSEQ multiplex PCR. Seen here are more than 90,000 clones, 70% to 85% observed once, and the top ten hold roughly 2.5%. The J gene is TRBJ2-5, the V gene TRBV6-1, with 8 bases that match TRBD2. The TCR was taken from a man aged 45 to 65 with acute or convalescent COVID-19. The sample comprised peripheral blood. In nucleotides, the CDR3 is TGTGCCAGCAGTGAACCGGGACTAGTAAAAGAGACCCAGTACTTC. Amino acid sequence: CASSEPGLVKETQYF.